This T cell receptor beta chain was found in a study of control samples from healthy donors and cancer patients. Assay: immunoSEQ multiplex PCR; the TCRdb copy retains only in-frame clones and omits some. The sample holds under 200,000 clones; 80% to 95% are singletons and the top ten take 0.65% to 0.75%. From germline, CDR1 is PRHDT and CDR2 FYEKMQ (reference sequence). The length of the CDR3 is 14 residues. V was clipped by 1 base and J by 10 bases, with 11 bases between them. The specimen was blood. V usage is TRBV13 and J usage is TRBJ1-6, with TRBD1 as a possible D gene (5 bases). This receptor was obtained from a woman aged 30 to 39 in good health. The CDR3 DNA reads TGTGCCAGCAGCTTAGATCGGGGGAGCTCACCCCTCCACTTT. Encoded protein: CASSLDRGSSPLHF.